The entry below describes one T cell receptor (beta chain). This sample was included in a study of cytomegalovirus exposure and HLA in healthy donors. Germline CDR1 PRHDT, CDR2 FYEKMQ (reference sequence). This CDR3 has 14 residues. The V gene end was trimmed by 4 bases and the J gene end by 3 bases; junction bases not matched to a gene: 4. Vbeta (60) and Jbeta (13) primers were used in the PCR. Profiling relied on immunoSEQ multiplex PCR, and the TCRdb table lists in-frame clones only, not all of them. Altogether under 150,000 clones are present, around 77% being singletons, with the ten largest covering 5% to 5.5%.

Sequenced input: PBMCs. The chain links TRBV13 to TRBJ2-7, with 9 bases lining up with TRBD1. The receptor was isolated from a woman in her 30s in good health and CMV-seropositive. The CDR3 sequence is CASSSRDRDYEQYF. The DNA for the CDR3 is TGTGCCAGCAGCTCCCGGGACAGGGACTACGAGCAGTACTTC.